This TCR beta chain was recorded in a study of T cell responses to AZD1222 COVID-19 vaccine. The study, taken as a whole, reports: A mostly white British donor set with more females was recruited, and clonal diversity was possibly underestimated. The study identified only 6 or 7 AZD1222 recipients as seropositive at baseline. Spike-specific TCR breadth and depth both grew after two AZD1222 doses. As reported, nearly half of all spike-specific TCRs target variant regions that are unmutated.

As regards this clone: Its matching antigen is unknown.

Sequenced by immunoSEQ multiplex PCR; TCRdb stores in-frame clones only, minus some. The sample carries tens of thousands of clones, about 83% recorded once. Trimming removed 3 bases from V and 4 bases from J; junction bases left unmatched: 6. The CDR3 is made up of 14 amino acids. Germline CDR1 reads SGDLS; CDR2 reads YYNGEE. This sequence joins TRBV9 and TRBJ2-5; 7 bases agree with TRBD2. This TCR derives from an adult who received the AZD1222 COVID-19 vaccine. The material sequenced was peripheral blood, taken 28 days after the second AZD1222 dose. CDR3 in DNA: TGTGCCAGCAGCGACGGGGGGAGCCGAGAGACCCAGTACTTC. Translated, it gives CASSDGGSRETQYF. Looking up the rest from reference TRBV9 and TRBJ2-5 gives the full variable domain: DSGVTQTPKHLITATGQRVTLRCSPRSGDLSVYWYQQSLDQGLQFLIQYYNGEERAKGNILERFSAQQFPDLHSELNLSSLELGDSALYFCASSDGGSRETQYFGPGTRLLVL.